One T cell receptor beta chain is described in this entry. Different DNA sequences within this sample yield the same CDR3. The primer mix had 60 Vbeta and 13 Jbeta primers. TCRdb's copy holds only in-frame clones and misses some; the assay was immunoSEQ multiplex PCR. The sample shows around 150,000 clones, about 79% of them seen only once. The sample comes from a study of cytomegalovirus exposure and HLA in healthy donors. Input material: PBMCs. This clonotype was sampled from a man aged 35-49 years in good health and CMV-seropositive.

Written as DNA, the CDR3 is TGTGCCAGCAGTGACTCGAGATCATATGGCTACACCTTC. Its protein product is CASSDSRSYGYTF. The V and J genes are TRBV6-4 and TRBJ1-2, with D uncertain. Germline-derived CDR1 and CDR2 are MRHNA and SNTAGT. The CDR3 sequence is 13 residues long. The V end was cut by 0 bases, the J end by 5 bases, with 7 bases between.